Below are 16 T cell receptor beta chains sequenced from a single sample in a study of shared clonotypes between healthy human individuals. The assay was immunoSEQ multiplex PCR, and TCRdb's table has in-frame clones only and misses some. This sample yields some 2,500,000 clones, of which 92% are seen a single time; 0.37% belongs to the top ten. Material: naive CD4+ T cells from PBMCs. Subset defined: CD45RA+ positively selected. The source of these receptors is a man in his late teens or twenties in good health. Some clones in this sample may be carry-over from other donors' samples.

The chain combines TRBV19 with TRBJ1-5, with D perhaps TRBD1 (6 bases). V lost 5 bases and J 15 bases, leaving 20 bases between the germline ends. Germline lookup yields CDR1 LNHDA and CDR2 SQIVND (reference sequence). The CDR3 runs to 13 residues. The CDR3 here is CASSVTGTRIRHF. The CDR3 coding sequence is TGTGCCAGTAGTGTAACCGGGACAAGGATTCGGCATTTT.

This rearrangement joins TRBV28 to TRBJ1-4, with D possibly being TRBD1 (6 bases). Deletions cut 3 bases from V and 3 bases from J, with 17 bases between. The CDR3 has 17 residues. The germline V gene has CDR1 MDHEN and CDR2 SYDVKM. The CDR3 sequence: CASSLWLVGAANEKLFF. The DNA of the CDR3 is TGTGCCAGCAGTTTGTGGTTGGTGGGGGCAGCTAATGAAAAACTGTTTTTT.

The chain carries TRBV28 and TRBJ1-1; D gene uncertain. Germline assignment: CDR1 MDHEN and CDR2 SYDVKM. V gave up 5 bases and J gave up 0 bases, with 10 bases separating them. CDR3 size: 14 residues. CDR3 nucleotides: TGTGCCAGCAGTAGAACCATTATGAACACTGAAGCTTTCTTT. As protein: CASSRTIMNTEAFF.

The gene calls are TRBV9 and TRBJ2-7; 8 positions match TRBD1. The CDR3 runs to 16 residues. CDR1 SGDLS and CDR2 YYNGEE come from the germline V gene. The junction had 11 bases not matched to a gene; V was cut back by 4 bases and J by 2 bases. DNA for the CDR3: TGTGCCAGCAGCCCCCAGTACACGGACAGGGCCTACGAGCAGTACTTC. Protein: CASSPQYTDRAYEQYF. The full variable domain, its missing parts supplied by reference TRBV9 and TRBJ2-7, is DSGVTQTPKHLITATGQRVTLRCSPRSGDLSVYWYQQSLDQGLQFLIQYYNGEERAKGNILERFSAQQFPDLHSELNLSSLELGDSALYFCASSPQYTDRAYEQYFGPGTRLTVT.

Points on this clone: The same CDR3 is also encoded by other DNA sequences in this sample. This rearrangement joins TRBV28 to TRBJ2-3; D gene unclear. CDR3 length: 13 residues. V gave up 2 bases and J gave up 6 bases, with 9 bases separating them. From germline, CDR1 is MDHEN and CDR2 SYDVKM. For the CDR3, the DNA is TGTGCCAGCAGTTTACCTTCTACGGATACGCAGTATTTT. It translates to CASSLPSTDTQYF. The complete variable domain, with remaining parts taken from reference TRBV28 and TRBJ2-3, reads DVKVTQSSRYLVKRTGEKVFLECVQDMDHENMFWYRQDPGLGLRLIYFSYDVKMKEKGDIPEGYSVSREKKERFSLILESASTNQTSMYLCASSLPSTDTQYFGPGTRLTVL.

The rearrangement joins TRBV4-3 to TRBJ1-2; 7 bases align to TRBD1. Germline CDR1 LGHNA, CDR2 YSLEER. Losses at the gene ends were 0 bases for V and 2 bases for J; bases not matched to a gene: 3. The CDR3 extends over 15 amino acids. The chain's CDR3 is CASSQDETGNYGYTF. As DNA, the CDR3 is TGCGCCAGCAGCCAAGATGAGACAGGGAACTATGGCTACACCTTC.

CDR3 nucleotide sequence: TGTGCCAGCAGCCAAGAGGACAGGGGACCCTCCTTCTATGGCTACACCTTC. Amino acid sequence: CASSQEDRGPSFYGYTF. The V and J genes are TRBV4-2 and TRBJ1-2; 9 bases fit TRBD1. The V gene's germline CDR1 is LGHNA and CDR2 YNFKEQ. Trimming removed 0 bases from V and 4 bases from J; junction bases left unmatched: 9. The CDR3 consists of 17 residues.

The chain combines TRBV11-2 with TRBJ2-7; the match to TRBD1 covers 9 bases. The CDR3 is 14 amino acids. Germline V gene data show CDR1 as SGHAT and CDR2 as FQNNGV. V lost 5 bases to trimming and J lost 5 bases; unmatched junction nucleotides: 7. In nucleotides, the CDR3 is TGTGCCAGCAGCCCCCGGGACAGGGACCACGAGCAGTACTTC. It is translated as CASSPRDRDHEQYF.

As regards this clone: Other DNA sequences within the sample encode an identical CDR3. This sequence joins TRBV7-3 and TRBJ2-2; D uncertain. There are 14 residues in the CDR3. From germline, CDR1 is SGHTA and CDR2 FQGTGA. Deletions cut 3 bases from V and 2 bases from J, with 7 bases between. The CDR3 nucleotides read TGTGCCAGCAGCTTGATCCCAAACACCGGGGAGCTGTTTTTT. Translating gives CASSLIPNTGELFF.

The chain joins TRBV5-4 to TRBJ1-1; D gene uncertain. This CDR3 is 16 amino acids long. V was trimmed by 0 bases and J by 0 bases, leaving 12 bases between them. Germline V gene data show CDR1 as SGHNT and CDR2 as YYREEE (reference sequence). The CDR3 DNA is TGTGCCAGCAGCTTGGCCGGCGGGAACATGAACACTGAAGCTTTCTTT. Its translation is CASSLAGGNMNTEAFF.

The J gene is TRBJ2-6, the V gene TRBV28; D call uncertain. Per germline, CDR1 MDHEN and CDR2 SYDVKM. CDR3 length equals 16 residues. Trimming pared 5 bases from V and 0 bases from J, leaving 11 bases between. The CDR3 nucleotides read TGTGCCAGCAGTCCCCTCGGCGACTCTGGGGCCAACGTCCTGACTTTC. Amino acid sequence: CASSPLGDSGANVLTF.

The gene calls are TRBV7-9 and TRBJ1-6; unclear D gene. Between the trimmed V and J ends, which lost 1 base and 11 bases, there was a span of 9 bases. The germline V gene encodes CDR1 SEHNR and CDR2 FQNEAQ (reference sequence). This CDR3 is built from 13 residues. DNA for the CDR3: TGTGCCAGCAGCTTAGTGGGCAGCCCACCCCTCCACTTT. It specifies CASSLVGSPPLHF.

The V gene is TRBV29-1, the J gene TRBJ2-7; 7 nucleotides agree with TRBD1. With 1 base clipped from V and 6 bases from J, the junction kept 3 bases outside the gene matches. CDR3 length: 12 amino acids. Germline CDR1 SQVTM, CDR2 ANQGSEA. CDR3 loop: CSVEVTGREQYF. The CDR3 DNA reads as TGCAGCGTTGAAGTGACAGGGCGCGAGCAGTACTTC.

The chain carries TRBV14 and TRBJ2-2; 11 positions match TRBD2. Germline V lookup: CDR1 SGHDN, CDR2 FVKESK. V lost 1 base to trimming and J lost 4 bases; unmatched junction nucleotides: 8. The CDR3 loop spans 18 amino acids. CDR3 in amino acids: CASSQGPLAGGFTGELFF. The CDR3 DNA is TGTGCCAGCAGCCAAGGACCCTTAGCGGGAGGGTTCACCGGGGAGCTGTTTTTT. The whole variable domain, filled in from reference TRBV14 and TRBJ2-2, reads EAGVTQFPSHSVIEKGQTVTLRCDPISGHDNLYWYRRVMGKEIKFLLHFVKESKQDESGMPNNRFLAERTGGTYSTLKVQPAELEDSGVYFCASSQGPLAGGFTGELFFGEGSRLTVL.

The J gene is TRBJ2-1, the V gene TRBV18; D call uncertain. There are 13 residues in the CDR3. Per germline, CDR1 KGHSH and CDR2 LQKENI. The V end was cut by 3 bases, the J end by 5 bases, with 8 bases between. DNA of the CDR3: TGTGCCAGCTCACCGGTGGGTCACAATGAGCAGTTCTTC. Translated, it gives CASSPVGHNEQFF.

V and J are TRBV4-3 and TRBJ2-2, with 7 nucleotides matching TRBD1. CDR3 size: 15 residues. The V gene's germline CDR1 is LGHNA and CDR2 YSLEER. Losses at the gene ends were 4 bases for V and 1 base for J; bases not matched to a gene: 3. The CDR3 DNA reads as TGCGCCAGCAGCCTTCGGACAGGGAACACCGGGGAGCTGTTTTTT. Its translation is CASSLRTGNTGELFF.